The 3 T cell receptor beta chains reported below all come from one sample, sequenced in a study of blood T cell repertoires in COVID-19. The repertoire was sequenced with immunoSEQ multiplex PCR; TCRdb's copy has only in-frame clones and lacks some. Counted here are about 45,000 clones, over 80% occurring once; the ten biggest clones make up more than 4%. What was sequenced was peripheral blood. Receptors were obtained from a human donor in a cohort sampled during active COVID-19.

This clone occurred a few times. The CDR3 spells CASSQLRGVAGHGGELFF. CDR3 bases: TGCGCCAGCAGCCAATTAAGGGGAGTGGCGGGGCATGGCGGGGAGCTGTTTTTT. The chain links TRBV4-1 to TRBJ2-2; D possibly corresponds to TRBD2 (6 bases). V lost 2 bases, J lost 7 bases, and 23 bases lay in between. CDR1 is MGHRA, CDR2 YSYEKL, per germline. This CDR3 has 18 residues.

The sample holds one count of this clone. The rearrangement joins TRBV15 to TRBJ2-3, with a possible D match to TRBD2 (5 bases). CDR1 and CDR2 from the germline V gene are LNHNV and YYDKDF (reference sequence). Trimming pared 6 bases from V and 6 bases from J, leaving 13 bases between. The CDR3 extends over 13 amino acids. This CDR3 is CATRQVGSDTQYF. CDR3 bases: TGTGCCACCAGACAAGTAGGGAGTGATACGCAGTATTTT.

This clone came up a few times. The chain carries TRBV2 and TRBJ2-1; TRBD2 is a possible D gene (6 bases). From germline, CDR1 is SNHLY and CDR2 FYNNEI. The length of the CDR3 is 13 residues. Trimming pared 6 bases from V and 10 bases from J, leaving 16 bases between. The CDR3 protein is CASSREGGGEQFF. CDR3 DNA: TGTGCCAGCAGCCGAGAGGGCGGAGGGGAGCAGTTCTTC. Full variable domain (rest looked up from reference TRBV2 and TRBJ2-1): EPEVTQTPSHQVTQMGQEVILRCVPISNHLYFYWYRQILGQKVEFLVSFYNNEISEKSEIFDDQFSVERPDGSNFTLKIRSTKLEDSAMYFCASSREGGGEQFFGPGTRLTVL.